These 28 T cell receptor beta chains share one sample of origin, sequenced in a study of radiotherapy plus CTLA-4 blockade in lung cancer. Clones were sequenced by immunoSEQ multiplex PCR, and TCRdb holds only the in-frame ones, with some missing. This table holds tens of thousands of clones, about 76% found once. The source material was peripheral blood, sampled from a patient treated with radiotherapy plus ipilimumab. Every receptor here comes from a human donor with non-small cell lung cancer whose response to radiotherapy plus ipilimumab could not be evaluated.

V usage is TRBV27 and J usage is TRBJ1-2, with D possibly matching TRBD1 (6 bases). This CDR3 comprises 14 residues. Trimming took off 6 bases at V and 8 bases at J, with 19 bases between the two ends. The V gene's germline CDR1 is MNHEY and CDR2 SMNVEV (reference sequence). CDR3 DNA sequence: TGTGCCAGCAGCTCCCCCAGGGGCCGGGGAGGCTACACCTTC. It yields the protein CASSSPRGRGGYTF.

The chain couples TRBV4-3 to TRBJ2-7, with D possibly being TRBD1 (6 bases). Trimming cost V 0 bases and J 3 bases, with 15 bases left between them. Germline-derived CDR1 and CDR2 are LGHNA and YSLEER. The CDR3 loop spans 16 amino acids. The CDR3 DNA reads TGCGCCAGCAGCCAAGACCTTCGGACAGCCAGCTACGAGCAGTACTTC. Its protein is CASSQDLRTASYEQYF.

V gene TRBV5-4 combines with J gene TRBJ2-3; no clear D. Trimming stripped 2 bases from V and 9 bases from J, with 13 bases between. Germline V gene data show CDR1 as SGHNT and CDR2 as YYREEE (reference sequence). The CDR3 has 13 residues. This chain's CDR3 is CASSFTEIRTQYF. CDR3 in DNA: TGTGCCAGCAGCTTCACAGAAATTAGAACGCAGTATTTT.

J is TRBJ1-2 and V is TRBV5-1; perhaps TRBD1 as D (6 bases). From germline, CDR1 is SGHRS and CDR2 YFSETQ. Trimming shortened V by 0 bases and J by 8 bases, and 14 bases separated the two germline ends. The CDR3 has 14 residues. The CDR3 spells CASSLAGDIGGYTF. The CDR3, as DNA: TGCGCCAGCAGCTTGGCAGGGGATATCGGGGGCTACACCTTC.

This clone was recorded only once. The chain recombines TRBV5-1 with TRBJ1-2; 9 nucleotides agree with TRBD1. From germline, CDR1 is SGHRS and CDR2 YFSETQ. The length of the CDR3 is 14 residues. J gave up 6 bases and V 4 bases, and 7 bases lay outside the gene matches. CDR3 in amino acids: CASSMTGGHNGYTF. CDR3 DNA: TGCGCCAGCAGCATGACAGGGGGGCACAATGGCTACACCTTC.

This clone was detected only a few times. V and J are TRBV6-5 and TRBJ1-2; no definite D call. The CDR3 totals 15 residues. V lost 0 bases, J lost 8 bases, and 16 bases lay in between. Germline-derived CDR1 and CDR2 are MNHEY and SVGAGI. The CDR3 coding sequence is TGTGCCAGCAGTTACTCGGATTTGGCAGGAGGCGGCTACACCTTC. This translates into CASSYSDLAGGGYTF.

This clone was seen more than once but under ten times. CDR3 coding DNA: TGCGCCAGCAGCCAAGATCTAAACAGGGGATCCTACGAGCAGTACTTC. Amino acid sequence: CASSQDLNRGSYEQYF. The V and J genes are TRBV4-3 and TRBJ2-7, with 7 nucleotides matching TRBD1. The V gene's germline CDR1 is LGHNA and CDR2 YSLEER. J lost 1 base, V lost 0 bases, and 6 bases had no gene match. The CDR3 has 16 residues.

This clone was seen more than once but under ten times. V usage is TRBV18 and J usage is TRBJ1-4; D remains ambiguous. Germline loops: CDR1 KGHSH, CDR2 LQKENI. CDR3 length: 15 amino acids. V lost 1 base and J 5 bases, leaving 11 bases between the germline ends. The CDR3 loop reads CASSPRSQKNEKLFF. The CDR3 DNA reads TGTGCCAGCTCACCACGCTCACAGAAGAATGAAAAACTGTTTTTT.

The V call is TRBV7-2, the J call TRBJ2-5; D uncertain. Trimming pared 2 bases from V and 4 bases from J, leaving 8 bases between. The CDR3 is made up of 13 amino acids. Germline loops: CDR1 SGHTA, CDR2 FQGNSA. The CDR3 reads CASSLSFSETQYF. The CDR3 DNA reads as TGTGCCAGCAGCTTATCATTTTCAGAGACCCAGTACTTC.

This chain joins TRBV15 and TRBJ2-7; D is undetermined. The V gene's germline CDR1 is LNHNV and CDR2 YYDKDF (reference sequence). The length of the CDR3 is 14 residues. The ends were cut back, 0 bases at V and 5 bases at J, with 11 bases in the middle. This chain's CDR3 is CATSRDRAQHEQYF. The CDR3 DNA reads TGTGCCACCAGCAGAGATCGAGCGCAGCACGAGCAGTACTTC.

This clone was seen a few times. This rearrangement joins TRBV2 to TRBJ2-3; TRBD1 aligns across 7 bases. The J segment lost 5 bases and the V segment lost 8 bases, leaving 4 bases of the junction unmatched. Per germline, CDR1 SNHLY and CDR2 FYNNEI. CDR3 length equals 12 residues. CDR3 loop: CASGGQRDTQYF. The CDR3 DNA reads TGTGCCAGCGGGGGACAGAGAGATACGCAGTATTTT.

V and J are TRBV2 and TRBJ2-1, with TRBD2 as a possible D gene (6 bases). V gave up 8 bases and J gave up 7 bases, with 18 bases separating them. This CDR3 spans 14 amino acids. Germline values: CDR1 SNHLY, CDR2 FYNNEI. CDR3 nucleotides: TGTGCCAGCTCTTACAGACTAGTGGGGAATGAGCAGTTCTTC. It translates to CASSYRLVGNEQFF. Full variable domain (remainder filled in from reference TRBV2 and TRBJ2-1): EPEVTQTPSHQVTQMGQEVILRCVPISNHLYFYWYRQILGQKVEFLVSFYNNEISEKSEIFDDQFSVERPDGSNFTLKIRSTKLEDSAMYFCASSYRLVGNEQFFGPGTRLTVL.

The chain is built from TRBV27 and TRBJ1-1; D not resolved. CDR1 is MNHEY, CDR2 SMNVEV, per germline (reference sequence). Trimming removed 2 bases at V and 6 bases at J, with 10 bases between. This CDR3 has 13 amino acids. CDR3 protein: CASSLAEWSEAFF. The CDR3 DNA is TGTGCCAGCAGTTTAGCCGAGTGGTCTGAAGCTTTCTTT.

The rearrangement joins TRBV27 to TRBJ2-7; 13 positions match TRBD2. The germline V gene has CDR1 MNHEY and CDR2 SMNVEV (reference sequence). The CDR3 totals 15 residues. The V segment lost 1 base and the J segment 5 bases; nucleotides outside the gene matches: 2. The CDR3 DNA reads as TGTGCCAGCAGTTTATTACTAGCGGGAGGGCACGAGCAGTACTTC. Residues: CASSLLLAGGHEQYF.

The chain recombines TRBV7-9 with TRBJ2-1; 9 bases agree with TRBD2. CDR3 length: 15 amino acids. CDR1 SEHNR and CDR2 FQNEAQ come from the germline V gene (reference sequence). V was pared by 1 base and J by 7 bases, with 5 bases of the junction left unmatched. The CDR3 bases are TGTGCCAGCAGCTTAGTAGCGGGAGCTAGGAATGAGCAGTTCTTC. Translating gives CASSLVAGARNEQFF.

The chain has TRBV28 and TRBJ2-5; 10 positions match TRBD2. The CDR3 loop spans 18 amino acids. After removal of 3 bases from V and 5 bases from J, the junction contained 15 bases not matched to a gene. Germline lookup yields CDR1 MDHEN and CDR2 SYDVKM. CDR3 coding DNA: TGTGCCAGCAGTTTTAGCTCCCCGCTAGCGGGAGTGGGGGAGACCCAGTACTTC. This translates into CASSFSSPLAGVGETQYF.

The rearrangement uses TRBV7-2 and TRBJ1-5, with D unclear. The germline V gene has CDR1 SGHTA and CDR2 FQGNSA. CDR3 length equals 13 residues. With 2 bases removed from V and 5 bases from J, the gap between germline ends came to 7 bases. CDR3 sequence (DNA): TGTGCCAGCAGCTTAAAGGCGGATCAGCCCCAGCATTTT. Translated: CASSLKADQPQHF.

V usage is TRBV2 and J usage is TRBJ1-1; 11 bases are shared with TRBD1. J gave up 10 bases and V 5 bases, and 9 bases lay outside the gene matches. The CDR3 is 14 amino acids. Germline assignment: CDR1 SNHLY and CDR2 FYNNEI. The CDR3 is CASSPGTGGSGAFF. The DNA of the CDR3 is TGTGCCAGCAGTCCCGGGACAGGGGGTTCTGGAGCTTTCTTT. Using reference TRBV2 and TRBJ1-1 for the parts outside the CDR3, the full variable domain is EPEVTQTPSHQVTQMGQEVILRCVPISNHLYFYWYRQILGQKVEFLVSFYNNEISEKSEIFDDQFSVERPDGSNFTLKIRSTKLEDSAMYFCASSPGTGGSGAFFGQGTRLTVV.

This clone has only one observation. The V and J genes are TRBV2 and TRBJ2-7, with 14 bases aligning to TRBD2. Germline lookup yields CDR1 SNHLY and CDR2 FYNNEI. V dropped 8 bases and J dropped 4; count of bases not matched to a gene: 4. CDR3 length equals 14 residues. CDR3 region: CASGRLAGGYEQYF. In DNA, the CDR3 is TGTGCCAGCGGCAGACTAGCGGGAGGGTACGAGCAGTACTTC.

The gene calls are TRBV7-2 and TRBJ2-1; 7 nucleotides align to TRBD1. This CDR3 has 15 amino acids. From germline, CDR1 is SGHTA and CDR2 FQGNSA. V gave up 6 bases and J gave up 3 bases; unmatched junction bases: 8. The chain's CDR3 is CASRLTGTDYNEQFF. DNA of the CDR3: TGTGCCAGCAGACTTACCGGGACAGACTACAATGAGCAGTTCTTC.

The rearrangement links TRBV9 to TRBJ2-2; 13 bases match TRBD2. Per the germline V gene, CDR1 is SGDLS and CDR2 is YYNGEE. The length of the CDR3 is 17 residues. The V gene end was trimmed by 3 bases and the J gene end by 6 bases; junction bases not matched to a gene: 8. The CDR3 region has the DNA TGTGCCAGCAGCGACCGGACTAGCGGGAGTAATCCCGGGGAGCTGTTTTTT. This translates into CASSDRTSGSNPGELFF.

The V gene is TRBV11-3, the J gene TRBJ1-1; unclear D gene. This CDR3 has 13 amino acids. Trimming removed 5 bases from V and 5 bases from J, with 12 bases in between. CDR1 SGHNT and CDR2 YENEEA come from the germline V gene. The CDR3, as DNA: TGTGCCAGCAGCGCGACGAGGGCGACTGAAGCTTTCTTT. Translated, it gives CASSATRATEAFF.

V is TRBV25-1 and J is TRBJ2-3, with D possibly being TRBD2 (6 bases). Trimming removed 0 bases at V and 4 bases at J, with 11 bases between. Germline CDR1 MGHDK, CDR2 SYGVNS. This CDR3 is built from 15 residues. DNA for the CDR3: TGTGCCAGCAGTGAATATATGGGGGAGGCAGATACGCAGTATTTT. It is translated as CASSEYMGEADTQYF.

This clone is a singleton in its sample. This chain joins TRBV6-1 and TRBJ1-6, with D perhaps matching TRBD1 (6 bases). The CDR3 has 17 residues. Trimming pared 2 bases from V and 0 bases from J, leaving 11 bases between. The germline V gene encodes CDR1 MNHNS and CDR2 SASEGT. Here the CDR3 DNA reads TGTGCCAGCAGTGAACAGGGGACGAGCTCCTATAATTCACCCCTCCACTTT. This translates into CASSEQGTSSYNSPLHF.

This clone was detected only a few times. This sequence joins TRBV5-5 and TRBJ1-5, with 7 positions matching TRBD1. CDR3 length: 14 amino acids. Unmatched junction bases numbered 11, after V lost 7 bases and J lost 7 bases. The germline V gene encodes CDR1 SGHKS and CDR2 YYEKEE (reference sequence). In DNA form, the CDR3 reads TGTGCCAGCCCATTTGAGGGGGGACAGCAGCCCCAGCATTTT. Its translation is CASPFEGGQQPQHF.

In its sample, this clone was seen a few times. V gene TRBV5-4 combines with J gene TRBJ1-2; tentatively, D is TRBD1 (6 bases). The CDR3 consists of 15 residues. Germline V gene data show CDR1 as SGHNT and CDR2 as YYREEE (reference sequence). V lost 2 bases to trimming and J lost 3 bases, with 14 bases between them. In DNA form, the CDR3 reads TGTGCCAGCAGCTTACCGGGACAAGGGGACTATGGCTACACCTTC. Translating it yields CASSLPGQGDYGYTF.

This clone appeared once. V is TRBV7-2 and J is TRBJ2-6; TRBD1 might be the D (5 bases). V was shortened by 3 bases and J by 4 bases, with 13 bases between the two germline ends. The CDR3 sequence is 16 residues long. Per the germline V gene, CDR1 is SGHTA and CDR2 is FQGNSA. The CDR3 DNA sequence: TGTGCCAGCAGCTTTGGCAGGGCAGCGGGGGCCAACGTCCTGACTTTC. This sequence encodes CASSFGRAAGANVLTF. Based on the CDR3 plus reference TRBV7-2 and TRBJ2-6, the full variable domain is GAGVSQSPSNKVTEKGKDVELRCDPISGHTALYWYRQSLGQGLEFLIYFQGNSAPDKSGLPSDRFSAERTGGSVSTLTIQRTQQEDSAVYLCASSFGRAAGANVLTFGAGSRLTVL.

The CDR3 is CASSQVQIAGGGETQYF. CDR3 coding DNA: TGTGCCAGCAGCCAAGTTCAAATAGCGGGGGGTGGAGAGACCCAGTACTTC. The chain uses TRBV14 and TRBJ2-5; 10 nucleotides line up with TRBD2. This CDR3 contains 17 residues. Germline CDR1 is SGHDN and CDR2 is FVKESK. V trimming: 1 base; J trimming: 4 bases; junction bases outside the gene matches: 9.